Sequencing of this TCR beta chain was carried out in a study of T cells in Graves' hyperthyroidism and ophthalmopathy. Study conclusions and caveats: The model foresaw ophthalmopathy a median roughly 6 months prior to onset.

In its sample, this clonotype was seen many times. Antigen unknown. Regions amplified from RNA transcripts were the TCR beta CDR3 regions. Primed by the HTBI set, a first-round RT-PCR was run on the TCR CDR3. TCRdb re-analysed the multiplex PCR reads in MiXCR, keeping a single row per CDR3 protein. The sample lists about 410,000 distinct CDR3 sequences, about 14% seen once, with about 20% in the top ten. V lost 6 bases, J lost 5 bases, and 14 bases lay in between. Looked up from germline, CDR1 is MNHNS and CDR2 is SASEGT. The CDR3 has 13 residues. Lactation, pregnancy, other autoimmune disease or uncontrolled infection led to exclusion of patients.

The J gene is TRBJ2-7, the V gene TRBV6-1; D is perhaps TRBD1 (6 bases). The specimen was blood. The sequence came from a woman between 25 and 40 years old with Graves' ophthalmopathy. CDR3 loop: CASRLGGRNEQYF. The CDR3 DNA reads TGTGCCAGCAGACTAGGGGGAAGAAACGAGCAGTACTTC.